This passage covers 14 T cell receptor delta chains from one sample sequenced in a study of Vδ1+ human thymocytes. Points from the study as a whole: Thymic TRG and TRD repertoires appeared highly polyclonal, with Gaussian CDR3 length distributions.

Their specific antigens are unknown. Extracted RNA was reverse transcribed into cDNA. The CDR3 regions were amplified by multiplex PCR from V-gene primers to a constant-region primer. TCRdb re-called the multiplex PCR reads with CATT. This table holds 45,000 to 75,000 delta-chain clones, less than 15% found once. The sequencing input was Vdelta1+ gamma-delta thymocytes from the thymus. Stated subset: FACS-sorted CD3+ TCRalphabeta- TCRVdelta1+ TCRVdelta2- thymocytes. The receptors come from a girl under three years old who had congenital heart surgery.

The gene calls are TRDV1 and TRDJ1; 8 positions match TRDD3. V trimming: 9 bases; J trimming: 4 bases; junction bases outside the gene matches: 25. CDR1 TSWWSYY and CDR2 QGS come from the germline V gene. This CDR3 region has 19 residues. The CDR3 protein is CALDQAFERPGGEDDKLIF. CDR3 sequence (DNA): TGTGCTCTGGACCAGGCCTTCGAAAGACCTGGGGGAGAGGACGATAAACTCATCTTT.

This clone was recorded a few times. The gene calls are TRDV1 and TRDJ1; unclear D gene. The CDR3 spans 13 residues. In germline, CDR1 is TSWWSYY, CDR2 QGS. V lost 1 base and J 4 bases, leaving 7 bases between the germline ends. The CDR3 region is CALGERPCDKLIF. CDR3 bases: TGTGCTCTTGGGGAACGTCCCTGCGATAAACTCATCTTT.

The table lists this clone with a few counts. The chain uses TRAV29/DV5 and TRDJ1; the match to TRDD3 covers 13 bases. Germline CDR1 and CDR2: NSMFDY and ISSIKDK. The CDR3 totals 21 residues. Germline trimming cut 0 bases from V and 8 bases from J; bases unmatched to any gene: 25. CDR3 nucleotides: TGTGCAGCAAGCGCGTCGAGGGACTCCGACTGGGGGATACGCCGAAGTCACAAACTCATCTTT. It translates to CAASASRDSDWGIRRSHKLIF.

This chain joins TRDV1 and TRDJ1; unclear D gene. Trimming removed 2 bases from V and 0 bases from J, with 25 bases in between. Germline values: CDR1 TSWWSYY, CDR2 QGS. The CDR3 covers 20 residues. As DNA, the CDR3 is TGTGCTCTTGGGGAAAGACGAAGGAATGATTATGACCATTACACCGATAAACTCATCTTT. It encodes CALGERRRNDYDHYTDKLIF.

V usage is TRDV1 and J usage is TRDJ1; TRDD3 agrees at 9 bases. From germline, CDR1 is TSWWSYY and CDR2 QGS. The trim removed 8 bases at V and 0 bases at J, leaving 10 bases unmatched. There are 16 residues in the CDR3. The CDR3: CALTWVGDKYTDKLIF. In nucleotides, the CDR3 is TGTGCTCTTACCTGGGTGGGGGATAAGTACACCGATAAACTCATCTTT.

The V and J genes are TRDV1 and TRDJ1, with 7 bases that match TRDD3. Germline trimming cut 5 bases from V and 0 bases from J; bases unmatched to any gene: 21. Germline V lookup: CDR1 TSWWSYY, CDR2 QGS. This CDR3 contains 20 residues. CDR3 bases: TGTGCTCTTGGGCCCTTTCCCGTACTGGGGCCCGTCGTGTACACCGATAAACTCATCTTT. This codes for CALGPFPVLGPVVYTDKLIF.

This clone was observed a few times. V gene TRDV1 combines with J gene TRDJ1, with 8 bases matching TRDD2. The CDR3 is 16 residues long. Germline CDR1 reads TSWWSYY; CDR2 reads QGS. V shed 6 bases and J 1 base; nucleotides not matched to a gene: 10. CDR3 sequence (DNA): TGTGCTCTTGGTACCTTCCTAATTTGTAGCACCGATAAACTCATCTTT. Protein product: CALGTFLICSTDKLIF.

There are a few counts of this clone. This sequence joins TRDV1 and TRDJ1; 9 nucleotides align to TRDD2. Germline CDR1 and CDR2: TSWWSYY and QGS. V lost 2 bases to trimming and J lost 0 bases; unmatched junction nucleotides: 34. The CDR3 is 26 amino acids. This CDR3 is CALGEDEAFLPPVVGETDGYTDKLIF. The CDR3 DNA reads TGTGCTCTTGGGGAAGACGAGGCCTTCCTACCGCCTGTGGTGGGGGAAACGGATGGTTACACCGATAAACTCATCTTT.

V and J are TRDV1 and TRDJ1; perhaps D is TRDD2 or TRDD3 (5 bases each). V lost 3 bases, J lost 7 bases, and 24 bases lay in between. Germline values: CDR1 TSWWSYY, CDR2 QGS. The CDR3 length is 17 residues. CDR3: CALGDFFPPEGTSKLIF. As DNA, the CDR3 is TGTGCTCTTGGGGACTTCTTCCCTCCAGAGGGGACCTCTAAACTCATCTTT.

This chain links TRDV1 with TRDJ1; 11 bases are a match to TRDD3. The V segment lost 0 bases and the J segment 4 bases; nucleotides outside the gene matches: 25. CDR1 and CDR2 (germline): TSWWSYY, QGS. The CDR3 sequence is 23 residues long. The CDR3 is CALGELGPGLPGYWGIGCDKLIF. CDR3 nucleotides: TGTGCTCTTGGGGAACTAGGTCCCGGCCTTCCTGGTTACTGGGGGATAGGGTGCGATAAACTCATCTTT.

This chain links TRDV1 with TRDJ1, with D tentatively TRDD2 or TRDD3 (9 bases each). The V end lost 0 bases, the J end lost 0 bases, and 35 bases lay between the germline ends. This CDR3 region has 24 residues. CDR1 and CDR2 (germline): TSWWSYY, QGS. The CDR3 DNA sequence: TGTGCTCTTGGGGAACTTTCCTGCCTTCCTACTCGGGGCTACTGGGGGAAAAACACCGATAAACTCATCTTT. This sequence encodes CALGELSCLPTRGYWGKNTDKLIF.

The V and J genes are TRDV1 and TRDJ1; TRDD3 aligns across 9 bases. This CDR3 has 24 residues. Trimming took 1 base from V and 1 from J; bases not matched to a gene: 28. CDR1 and CDR2 (germline): TSWWSYY, QGS. CDR3 sequence (DNA): TGTGCTCTTGGGGAACCTCTCCGTGTAGGGGATACGGTCGATTGGGTAGGGGGCACCGATAAACTCATCTTT. Its translation: CALGEPLRVGDTVDWVGGTDKLIF.

This clone was counted between two and nine times. This chain connects TRDV1 to TRDJ1; TRDD3 matches at 12 bases. Germline CDR1 reads TSWWSYY; CDR2 reads QGS. The CDR3 is 18 residues long. The junction had 9 bases not matched to a gene; V was cut back by 4 bases and J by 0 bases. Here the CDR3 reads CALGVATGGYLYTDKLIF. The CDR3, as DNA: TGTGCTCTTGGGGTCGCTACTGGGGGATACCTCTACACCGATAAACTCATCTTT.

For this clone: Since a much larger clone is just one base distant, this may be a read error. The same CDR3 is also encoded by other DNA sequences in this sample. The chain employs TRDV2 and TRDJ1, with TRDD3 as a possible D gene (6 bases). CDR3 length equals 15 residues. Germline values: CDR1 GEAIGNYY, CDR2 EKD. The CDR3, as DNA: TGCGCCTGTGACACTCCACGGGGATGCACCGATAAACTCATCTTT. Residues: CACDTPRGCTDKLIF.